This T cell receptor beta chain derives from a study of cytomegalovirus exposure and HLA in healthy donors. Study in general: About 85 million unique TCR sequences came from HLA-typed donors in an early release. Study outcomes and limitations: When analyzed later, a missense DCLRE1C variant was found to be linked to TCR beta V- and J-gene trimming. Most subjects' HLA-A and HLA-B alleles were reportedly predicted from TCR beta sequences. In an earlier analysis, in 587 donors, most V segments appeared productive either ~90% or ~30% of the time.

On this clone itself: Its specificity is not known.

A multiplex PCR was run with 60 Vbeta primers and 13 Jbeta primers. The protocol was immunoSEQ multiplex PCR, while the TCRdb copy is restricted to in-frame clones and leaves out a portion. This sample has about 140,000 clones, with over 70% found just once. Sequencing used PBMCs. The clonotype comes from a man aged 18 to 29 in good health and CMV-seronegative.

The CDR3 region is CASGRDSNTGELFF. The CDR3 bases are TGCGCCAGCGGAAGGGACAGTAACACCGGGGAGCTGTTTTTT. This rearrangement joins TRBV4-3 to TRBJ2-2; 7 bases are shared with TRBD1. Germline V gives CDR1 LGHNA, CDR2 YSLEER. This CDR3 has 14 residues. V gave up 8 bases and J gave up 2 bases; unmatched junction bases: 5.